These T cell receptor beta chains were read from a single sample in a study of blood T cell repertoires in COVID-19. TCRdb's table, derived via immunoSEQ multiplex PCR, lists solely in-frame clones and lacks some. The repertoire includes 390,000 or so clones, 85% to 90% of them detected once, and less than 1.2% sits in the top ten. Sequenced: PBMCs or T cells enriched from blood (not recorded which). The receptors come from a young man who had recovered from COVID-19. Each CDR3 is given with its conserved first and last residue. D genes are given only for firm matches. Clone size is shown for a subset of rows, as once, few, many or a class of expanded clone.

V	size	D	J	CDR3	DNA
TRBV4-3	.	TRBD1	TRBJ1-2	CASSQVGQGASGYTF	TGCGCCAGCAGCCAAGTGGGACAGGGGGCTTCTGGCTACACCTTC
TRBV2	.	.	TRBJ2-7	CASSTNSYEQYF	TGTGCCAGCAGTACGAACAGCTACGAGCAGTACTTC
TRBV28	.	.	TRBJ2-1	CASSPLGGGTYNEQFF	TGTGCCAGCAGCCCCCTGGGGGGTGGGACCTACAATGAGCAGTTCTTC
TRBV6-5	.	.	TRBJ1-4	CASSSGGLEKLFF	TGTGCCAGCAGTAGTGGGGGACTTGAAAAACTGTTTTTT
TRBV7-2	.	.	TRBJ1-6	CASSYSNSNSPLHF	TGTGCCAGCAGCTATAGCAACTCAAATTCACCCCTCCACTTT
TRBV6-5	.	.	TRBJ2-4	CASALGSRWRNIQYF	TGTGCCAGCGCCTTGGGGAGTAGGTGGAGAAACATTCAGTACTTC
TRBV30	.	.	TRBJ1-2	CACRDTTNYGYTF	TGTGCCTGTCGGGACACGACGAACTATGGCTACACCTTC
TRBV11-1	.	TRBD2	TRBJ2-7	CASSFGRGTHEQYF	TGTGCCAGCAGCTTCGGGAGGGGCACCCACGAGCAGTACTTC
TRBV7-2	.	.	TRBJ2-2	CASRLKNTGELFF	TGTGCCAGCAGACTAAAGAACACCGGGGAGCTGTTTTTT
TRBV18	few	.	TRBJ2-1	CASSPPLSRYNEQFF	TGTGCCAGCTCACCACCTCTCTCTCGGTACAATGAGCAGTTCTTC
TRBV11-1	.	TRBD2	TRBJ2-2	CASSLLAGVRELFF	TGTGCCAGCAGCTTACTAGCGGGAGTGAGGGAGCTGTTTTTT
TRBV4-1	.	.	TRBJ1-1	CASFLGPGVNTEAFF	TGCGCCAGCTTCCTCGGCCCAGGGGTGAACACTGAAGCTTTCTTT
TRBV19	once	TRBD1	TRBJ1-4	CASSTQGAGEKLFF	TGTGCCAGTAGTACCCAGGGGGCAGGAGAAAAACTGTTTTTT